These T cell receptor beta chains were read from a single sample in a study of shared clonotypes between healthy human individuals. The repertoire was sequenced with immunoSEQ multiplex PCR; TCRdb's copy has only in-frame clones and lacks some. The sample lists around 2,000,000 clones, 93% occurring once. The sequencing sample was made of naive CD8+ T cells from PBMCs. These receptors were obtained from a man between 18 and 35 years old in good health. Some clones in this sample may be carry-over from other donors' samples. Each CDR3 is given with its conserved first and last residue. A D gene is named only where the DNA matches it firmly. Some rows have no size entry. The others give once, few or many, or a class for an expanded clone.

j_call v_call d_call clone_size cdr3_aa cdr3_nt
TRBJ2-1 TRBV10-3 NA NA CAISEIHEQFF TGTGCCATCAGTGAGATCCATGAGCAGTTCTTC
TRBJ2-7 TRBV28 NA NA CASRRSYEQYF TGTGCCAGCAGACGCTCCTACGAGCAGTACTTC
TRBJ2-1 TRBV2 TRBD1 NA CASSDQGDEQFF TGTGCCAGCAGTGACCAGGGGGATGAGCAGTTCTTC
TRBJ1-1 TRBV10-1 NA NA CASSDVLGHGEAFF TGCGCCAGCAGTGATGTCTTGGGGCACGGTGAAGCTTTCTTT
TRBJ1-1 TRBV4-1 NA NA CASSQDSHRLGTEAFF TGCGCCAGCAGCCAAGATAGCCATAGGTTGGGAACTGAAGCTTTCTTT
TRBJ2-3 TRBV28 TRBD2 NA CASSSIMWEGPTDTQYF TGTGCCAGCAGTTCCATCATGTGGGAGGGCCCGACAGATACGCAGTATTTT
TRBJ2-5 TRBV2 TRBD2 once CASRTGRGDKETQYF TGTGCCAGCAGGACGGGGAGGGGAGATAAAGAGACCCAGTACTTC
TRBJ2-1 TRBV5-1 TRBD1 NA CASSLAPGGTGYLYNEQFF TGCGCCAGCAGCTTGGCCCCCGGTGGGACAGGGTACCTCTACAATGAGCAGTTCTTC
TRBJ1-1 TRBV5-5 TRBD1 once CASSSSYRQGNTEAFF TGTGCCAGCAGTTCTTCATACCGACAGGGTAACACTGAAGCTTTCTTT
TRBJ2-3 TRBV18 TRBD2 NA CASSPPKPSGTTDTQYF TGTGCCAGCTCACCACCAAAGCCTAGCGGAACCACAGATACGCAGTATTTT
TRBJ1-5 TRBV5-1 NA NA CASSYDSYNQPQHF TGCGCCAGCAGCTACGACAGTTACAATCAGCCCCAGCATTTT
TRBJ2-5 TRBV19 NA NA CAPLGGLETQYF TGTGCCCCCCTCGGGGGTCTAGAGACCCAGTACTTC
TRBJ2-7 TRBV19 NA NA CASSIRDRPYEQYF TGTGCCAGTAGTATAAGAGACAGGCCATACGAGCAGTACTTC
TRBJ1-2 TRBV13 NA NA CASSLERATMGYTF TGTGCCAGCAGCTTAGAGCGGGCCACTATGGGCTACACCTTC
TRBJ2-7 TRBV5-4 TRBD2 NA CASSSSGRIYEQYF TGTGCCAGCAGCTCTAGCGGGAGGATCTACGAGCAGTACTTC
TRBJ2-7 TRBV19 NA NA CASTQGRLDEQYF TGTGCCAGTACCCAGGGTCGTCTGGACGAGCAGTACTTC
TRBJ1-3 TRBV4-2 NA NA CASSQGRAGNTIYF TGTGCCAGCAGCCAAGGCAGGGCTGGAAACACCATATATTTT
TRBJ2-1 TRBV2 NA NA CASRIAGPYNEQFF TGTGCCAGCAGGATCGCAGGGCCCTACAATGAGCAGTTCTTC
TRBJ1-5 TRBV27 TRBD1 NA CASSLWAGGPGSNQPQHF TGTGCCAGCAGTTTATGGGCAGGGGGCCCAGGGAGCAATCAGCCCCAGCATTTT
TRBJ2-7 TRBV27 TRBD1 NA CASSFRDRGHEQYF TGTGCCAGCAGTTTCCGGGACAGGGGGCACGAGCAGTACTTC
TRBJ2-5 TRBV6-4 TRBD2 NA CAIGTSGKEGETQYF TGTGCCATCGGGACTAGCGGAAAGGAGGGAGAGACCCAGTACTTC
TRBJ1-1 TRBV7-3 NA NA CASSLAMGRTEAFF TGTGCCAGCAGCTTAGCTATGGGGAGAACTGAAGCTTTCTTT
TRBJ2-6 TRBV27 NA NA CASRSGASSGANVLTF TGTGCCAGCAGGTCCGGGGCTAGCTCTGGGGCCAACGTCCTGACTTTC
TRBJ2-7 TRBV14 TRBD2 NA CASSQGSGGSYEQYF TGTGCCAGCAGCCAAGGGTCGGGGGGCTCCTACGAGCAGTACTTC
TRBJ2-3 TRBV28 TRBD1 NA CAGEDRETDTQYF TGTGCCGGGGAGGACAGGGAGACAGATACGCAGTATTTT
TRBJ1-1 TRBV14 NA NA CASSLTTGGVTEAFF TGTGCCAGCAGCCTGACGACGGGGGGGGTCACTGAAGCTTTCTTT
TRBJ2-3 TRBV27 TRBD1 NA CASTIIKTGGPSTDTQYF TGTGCCAGCACTATAATCAAGACAGGGGGACCTAGCACAGATACGCAGTATTTT
TRBJ2-7 TRBV4-1 TRBD1 NA CASSQITGDSYEQYF TGCGCCAGCAGCCAGATCACAGGGGATTCCTACGAGCAGTACTTC
TRBJ2-2 TRBV7-2 TRBD1 NA CASSLGTGWNTGELFF TGTGCCAGCAGCTTAGGGACAGGTTGGAACACCGGGGAGCTGTTTTTT
TRBJ2-7 TRBV2 NA NA CASKGRQTLIYEQYF TGTGCCAGCAAGGGAAGACAGACGCTAATCTACGAGCAGTACTTC
TRBJ2-5 TRBV29-1 NA NA CSVDVEAEAQYF TGCAGCGTTGATGTTGAGGCCGAGGCCCAGTACTTC
TRBJ2-7 TRBV27 TRBD2 NA CASSLAGGSVEQYF TGTGCCAGCAGCTTAGCGGGAGGGTCCGTCGAGCAGTACTTC
TRBJ1-1 TRBV11-2 NA NA CASSLGAAGTEAFF TGTGCCAGCAGCTTAGGGGCGGCAGGCACTGAAGCTTTCTTT
TRBJ2-1 TRBV7-9 NA NA CANRAQNEQFF TGTGCCAACAGGGCTCAGAATGAGCAGTTCTTC
TRBJ2-2 TRBV7-9 NA NA CASSLIGAESGELFF TGTGCCAGCAGCTTGATCGGGGCTGAATCCGGGGAGCTGTTTTTT